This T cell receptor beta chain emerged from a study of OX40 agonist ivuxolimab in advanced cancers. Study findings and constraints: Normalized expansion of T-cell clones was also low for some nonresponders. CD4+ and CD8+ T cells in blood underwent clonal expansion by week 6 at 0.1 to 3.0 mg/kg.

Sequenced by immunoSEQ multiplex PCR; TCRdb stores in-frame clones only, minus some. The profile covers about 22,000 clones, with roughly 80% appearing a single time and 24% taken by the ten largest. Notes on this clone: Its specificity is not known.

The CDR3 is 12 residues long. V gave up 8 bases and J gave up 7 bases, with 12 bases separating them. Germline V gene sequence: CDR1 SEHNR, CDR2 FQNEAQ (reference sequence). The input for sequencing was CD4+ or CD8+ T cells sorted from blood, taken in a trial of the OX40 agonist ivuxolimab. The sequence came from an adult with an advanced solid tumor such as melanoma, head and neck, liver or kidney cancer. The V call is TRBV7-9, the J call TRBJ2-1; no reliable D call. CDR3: CASYLGMNEQFF. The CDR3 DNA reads TGTGCCAGCTACCTGGGGATGAATGAGCAGTTCTTC.